The entry that follows covers one T cell receptor (beta chain) sequence. Its antigen is unknown. No much larger clone exists at a distance of one base, and base qualities are not known. The data are from a study of shared clonotypes between healthy human individuals (dated by TCRdb to about 2020). Notes on the research overall: A few men and a couple of women, aged 18 to 49 years, made up the cohort. For each donor, CD4 naive and CD4 memory were each given three plates, CD8 naive was given two plates, and CD8 memory was given one plate. To estimate repertoire size and how much clonotype sharing occurs between individuals, the study deeply sequenced the blood TCR repertoires of several healthy adults. Different laboratories and diverse techniques were used to prepare libraries and sequence TCR repertoires, to increase sequencing depth and limit assay-specific biases. Each donor's leukapheresis produced roughly between roughly 0.85 and 9.5 billion PBMCs. Beyond this particular receptor, the publication reports: Sampling was limited to blood, and TCR repertoires in tissue likely differ from TCR repertoires in blood. Incomplete sequencing was indicated by rarefaction of sorted-subset datasets, despite the large sequencing depth. The small number of donors limited the genetic and exposure-history diversity represented. Based on pairwise subsampling, the degree of clonotype sharing among donors was expected to be affected by sequencing depth. Sharing across a few donors was observed for about 4.8% of naive CD4, over 3% of naive CD8, roughly 2.3% of memory CD4, and roughly 0.4% of memory CD8 clonotypes. Compared with non-shared clonotypes, the clonotypes found in all four sorted-subset donors had higher generation probabilities. Estimated clonotype richness was generally larger for naive than for memory subsets.

Using the deep immunoSEQ assay, TCR CDR3 regions were amplified from genomic DNA by multiplex PCR. Extracted genomic DNA from each cell subset was distributed evenly across all wells of several immunoSEQ 96-well plates, and each plate was treated as a replicate. For sorted subsets, each replicate PCR was loaded with 200 to 250 ng genomic DNA, equivalent to 25,000 to 35,000 T cell genomes. Purified libraries were quantified with a Qubit 3.0 fluorometer, sized on a Bioanalyzer 2100, and re-quantified with the KAPA Library Quantification kit. Each immunoSEQ 96-well plate was sequenced on its own single-read 150-cycle Illumina NextSeq 550 flow cell. From the authors' description of their analysis: The immunoSEQ output contained only junctional sequences without quality scores, so filtering could not match that applied to full-length reads. To assign V/J genes and CDR3, sequences were annotated against IMGT germline references using PyIR, a Python wrapper for IgBLAST v1.9. Any read was removed if the V/J assignment was weak (E-value above 1e-6), the CDR3 was missing, or the read contained stop codons, out-of-frame junctions, or ambiguous translated residues. V3J clonotypes were defined by identical inferred V gene, J gene, and CDR3 amino acid sequence. To compute the percentage overlap between repertoires, the number of shared unique clonotypes was divided by the size of the smaller repertoire. Richness of each repertoire was evaluated using RTK rarefaction, the Chao1 estimator, and Recon v2.1 estimates of unobserved clonotypes. Generation probabilities for all TCRbeta clonotypes obtained by the gDNA method from a handful of donors were computed using OLGA. TCRdb retrieved this table from immuneACCESS and kept in-frame rearrangements only. Not all clones are present; in checked studies, unresolved V genes account for under half, and no reason is known for the remainder. V and J calls and clone size are those listed in that table; D and trimming were worked out from the DNA. This sample is represented by about 1.1 million clones; approximately 80% of them were singletons. The top ten clonotypes cover 0.52% of the sample.

The donors were healthy, HIV-negative adults with no recently reported acute infections or vaccinations. Only Caucasian adults living in Nashville, Tennessee, USA were represented among the donors. CD4+ T cells were enriched through magnetic negative selection, after which naive cells were positively selected on CD45RA and the remaining negative fraction served as the memory subset. Blood was collected by leukapheresis, and PBMCs were isolated by Ficoll-Histopaque density gradient centrifugation and then cryopreserved in liquid nitrogen vapor phase. Purity and quantity of every magnetically sorted T cell population were checked by analytical flow cytometry. Genomic DNA was isolated from every sorted fraction and measured by UV absorbance on a Nanodrop 2000c. Reading the germline V gene gives CDR1 MNHNS and CDR2 SASEGT. The CDR3 sequence holds 14 residues, the cysteine and phenylalanine included. Only the CDR3 DNA stays, 42 bases, in frame from base 1. V is reduced by 2 bases and J by 4 bases, leaving a spacing of 11 bases between them.

The sequence links TRBV6-1 to TRBJ2-5; the D gene is perhaps TRBD2, on 6 matching bases. The TCR comes from a man younger than 35 in good health. Some clones in this sample may be carry-over from other donors' samples. The sequencing sample was made of memory CD4+ T cells from PBMCs. The cell subset or site label, read with the paper, signifies: CD45RA-negative fraction. The DNA sequence follows: TGTGCCAGCAGTGAACTGGGAGGTCGAGAGACCCAGTACTTC. It is translated as CASSELGGRETQYF.